A selection of T cell receptor beta chains follows, all from one sample in a study of blood T cell repertoires in COVID-19. Profiled with immunoSEQ multiplex PCR; TCRdb holds only in-frame clones, not every one. The sample records roughly 310,000 clones, about nine tenths being singletons. Material for sequencing was peripheral blood. The receptors come from a woman in her twenties or thirties with COVID-19, enrolled during active disease. CDR3s include the opening cysteine and the closing phenylalanine or tryptophan. The D gene is left open where the match is weak. Rows may omit the clone size; those that give it use once, few, many or a size class.

>16|TRBV5-4|TRBJ2-7|NA|NA
CASSLEWRDSGREQYF
TGTGCCAGCAGCTTGGAGTGGAGGGACAGCGGTCGCGAGCAGTACTTC
>13|TRBV12-3/TRBV12-4|TRBJ1-1|NA|NA
CASKRTLVTEAFF
TGTGCCAGCAAGCGGACTCTGGTCACTGAAGCTTTCTTT
>15|TRBV25-1|TRBJ2-5|NA|TRBD1
CAISPQGASGETQYF
TGTGCCATCTCCCCCCAGGGGGCCAGTGGGGAGACCCAGTACTTC
>12|TRBV30|TRBJ2-1|NA|NA
CAWSPRLGEQFF
TGTGCCTGGAGTCCCCGACTTGGAGAGCAGTTCTTC
>14|TRBV15|TRBJ1-1|few|NA
CATKKEPLSTEAFF
TGTGCCACCAAGAAGGAGCCACTGAGTACTGAAGCTTTCTTT
>16|TRBV9|TRBJ2-5|NA|TRBD2
CASSTSSGSAQETQYF
TGTGCCAGCAGCACGAGTAGCGGGAGTGCCCAAGAGACCCAGTACTTC
>12|TRBV30|TRBJ1-3|NA|NA
CAWKGDGNTIYF
TGTGCCTGGAAAGGGGATGGAAACACCATATATTTT
>20|TRBV10-3|TRBJ2-6|NA|TRBD2
CAISVGGGYLTFSGANVLTF
TGTGCCATCAGTGTCGGGGGGGGTTACCTAACCTTCTCTGGGGCCAACGTCCTGACTTTC
>18|TRBV28|TRBJ1-1|NA|NA
CASSFNIIRAAMNTEAFF
TGTGCCAGCAGTTTTAATATTATCAGGGCCGCTATGAACACTGAAGCTTTCTTT
>16|TRBV19|TRBJ2-1|NA|NA
CASSTGQLIAYNEQFF
TGTGCCAGTAGTACCGGACAGTTAATAGCCTACAATGAGCAGTTCTTC
>15|TRBV30|TRBJ2-3|NA|TRBD1
CAWSVIGQGPDTQYF
TGTGCCTGGAGTGTAATCGGACAGGGACCAGATACGCAGTATTTT
>14|TRBV5-1|TRBJ2-5|NA|TRBD2
CASSHGGDQGTQYF
TGCGCCAGCAGCCACGGGGGGGATCAGGGGACCCAGTACTTC
>13|TRBV28|TRBJ1-1|NA|NA
CASTPVGGTEAFF
TGTGCCAGCACCCCCGTAGGCGGAACTGAAGCTTTCTTT
>15|TRBV27|TRBJ2-1|once|NA
CASGGGSIAQNEQFF
TGTGCCAGCGGTGGGGGCTCCATAGCACAAAATGAGCAGTTCTTC
>15|TRBV5-4|TRBJ2-1|NA|NA
CASSLQGHSYNEQFF
TGTGCCAGCAGCTTACAGGGTCACTCCTACAATGAGCAGTTCTTC
>17|TRBV19|TRBJ2-1|NA|TRBD2
CASSIDRAGGPGNEQFF
TGTGCCAGTAGTATAGATAGGGCGGGAGGGCCAGGAAATGAGCAGTTCTTC
>16|TRBV6-1|TRBJ1-4|NA|TRBD1
CASSDKQGAGSEKLFF
TGTGCCAGCAGTGACAAACAGGGGGCCGGGAGTGAAAAACTGTTTTTT
>15|TRBV21-1|TRBJ1-4|NA|NA
CASSRSGGRNEKLFF
TGTGCCAGCAGCAGGTCAGGGGGTCGTAATGAAAAACTGTTTTTT
>13|TRBV6-5|TRBJ1-1|NA|NA
CASNREEGTEAFF
TGTGCCAGCAACAGGGAAGAGGGAACTGAAGCTTTCTTT
>15|TRBV23-1|TRBJ2-5|once|NA
CASSQRLLAGETQYF
TGCGCCAGCAGTCAACGGTTACTCGCCGGGGAGACCCAGTACTTC
>14|TRBV2|TRBJ2-1|NA|TRBD2
CASSPGLAYNEQFF
TGTGCCAGCAGTCCGGGACTAGCCTACAATGAGCAGTTCTTC
>14|TRBV7-9|TRBJ2-7|NA|TRBD1
CASSLRQGGYEQYF
TGTGCCAGCAGCCTCAGACAGGGGGGGTACGAGCAGTACTTC
>14|TRBV18|TRBJ2-7|NA|TRBD1
CASSSGTGVYEQYF
TGTGCCAGCTCATCCGGGACAGGGGTCTACGAGCAGTACTTC
>13|TRBV30|TRBJ1-5|NA|TRBD1
CAWSQGAGQPQHF
TGTGCCTGGAGTCAGGGGGCAGGTCAGCCCCAGCATTTT
>13|TRBV11-3|TRBJ2-1|NA|TRBD2
CASSLLAGEEQFF
TGTGCCAGCAGCTTGTTGGCGGGAGAAGAGCAGTTCTTC
>16|TRBV5-1|TRBJ2-3|NA|NA
CASSFVRTQGTDTQYF
TGCGCCAGCAGCTTCGTCAGAACTCAGGGCACAGATACGCAGTATTTT
>13|TRBV4-2|TRBJ2-7|NA|NA
CASSQGARYEQYF
TGTGCCAGCAGCCAAGGGGCACGGTACGAGCAGTACTTC
>14|TRBV11-2|TRBJ2-7|NA|TRBD2
CASSRGGLSYEQYF
TGTGCCAGCAGCCGCGGGGGACTTTCCTACGAGCAGTACTTC
>16|TRBV11-3|TRBJ2-1|NA|TRBD2
CASSKRGVAGYNEQFF
TGTGCCAGCAGCAAGAGGGGAGTAGCGGGGTACAATGAGCAGTTCTTC
>16|TRBV28|TRBJ1-2|NA|NA
CASSPGLIGQDYGYTF
TGTGCCAGCAGTCCCGGCCTCATTGGGCAGGACTATGGCTACACCTTC
>14|TRBV3-1/TRBV3-2|TRBJ1-2|NA|NA
CASSQVPGLKVYTF
TGTGCCAGCAGCCAAGTTCCAGGGTTAAAGGTTTACACCTTC
>13|TRBV29-1|TRBJ1-4|NA|NA
CSVVHPSGEKLFF
TGCAGCGTTGTCCATCCTTCGGGTGAAAAACTGTTTTTT
>16|TRBV7-6|TRBJ2-7|NA|TRBD2
CASSSGLAGSSYEQYF
TGTGCCAGCAGCTCGGGACTAGCGGGGTCCTCCTACGAGCAGTACTTC
>15|TRBV30|TRBJ2-1|NA|TRBD2
CAWKRTSGSRNEQFF
TGTGCCTGGAAGAGGACTAGCGGGAGTCGTAATGAGCAGTTCTTC
>15|TRBV30|TRBJ2-6|NA|TRBD1
CAARQGAGGANVLTF
TGTGCCGCGAGACAGGGGGCGGGTGGGGCCAACGTCCTGACTTTC
>15|TRBV7-9|TRBJ1-1|NA|TRBD1
CASSPRTGPNTEAFF
TGTGCCAGCAGCCCCAGGACAGGGCCTAACACTGAAGCTTTCTTT